What follows are 25 T cell receptor beta chains derived from one specimen sequenced in a study of response to subunit inactivated influenza vaccine. TCRdb re-analysed the RT-PCR reads in MiXCR, keeping a single row per CDR3 protein. In the table there are about half a million distinct CDR3 sequences, approximately 11% of which are singletons. Sequenced here: PBMCs from blood, sampled around seven weeks after vaccination. Receptor source: a man aged 50 or older who received an inactivated influenza vaccine.

This clonotype came up many times. CDR3 amino acids: CSARDSSSYEQYF. CDR3 coding DNA: TGCAGTGCCCGGGACTCCAGCTCCTACGAGCAGTACTTC. This chain joins TRBV20-1 and TRBJ2-7; a possible D gene is TRBD2 (6 bases). Germline values: CDR1 DFQATT, CDR2 SNEGSKA (reference sequence). The CDR3 is made up of 13 amino acids. Trimming took off 6 bases at V and 0 bases at J, with 12 bases between the two ends.

This clonotype showed up many times. The chain couples TRBV6-1 to TRBJ2-3; tentatively, D is TRBD1 or TRBD2 (5 bases each). The CDR3 contains 18 residues. Germline V gene sequence: CDR1 MNHNS, CDR2 SASEGT. With 6 bases removed from V and 0 bases from J, the gap between germline ends came to 22 bases. The CDR3 is CASSQSNRGYESTDTQYF. The CDR3 region has the DNA TGTGCCAGCAGCCAATCCAACCGGGGCTACGAGAGCACAGATACGCAGTATTTT.

The chain carries TRBV29-1 and TRBJ1-4; maybe TRBD1 (6 bases). The germline V gene encodes CDR1 SQVTM and CDR2 ANQGSEA. This CDR3 is 14 amino acids long. Trimming took off 5 bases at V and 1 base at J, with 11 bases between the two ends. For the CDR3, the DNA is TGCAGCGTTATGCCCAGGGGAACTAATGAAAAACTGTTTTTT. Its protein is CSVMPRGTNEKLFF. The variable domain in full, with the rest retrieved from reference TRBV29-1 and TRBJ1-4, is SAVISQKPSRDICQRGTSLTIQCQVDSQVTMMFWYRQQPGQSLTLIATANQGSEATYESGFVIDKFPISRPNLTFSTLTVSNMSPEDSSIYLCSVMPRGTNEKLFFGSGTQLSVL.

The J gene is TRBJ1-1, the V gene TRBV20-1; D uncertain. This CDR3 contains 10 residues. Germline V gives CDR1 DFQATT, CDR2 SNEGSKA (reference sequence). The V gene lost 3 bases and the J gene lost 11 bases, with 10 bases spanning the gap. CDR3 bases: TGCAGTGCTAGTCGAGGTGGCGCTTTCTTT. It specifies CSASRGGAFF.

This clonotype was recorded at least ten times. This chain uses TRBV2 with TRBJ1-2, with D perhaps matching TRBD1 (5 bases). The CDR3 spans 11 residues. The germline gives CDR1 SNHLY, CDR2 FYNNEI. Trimming left V 8 bases short and J 8 bases short, with 12 bases between. The CDR3 nucleotides are TGTGCCAGCGGTCGAGGGGAGGGCTACACCTTC. This encodes CASGRGEGYTF.

The chain recombines TRBV7-8 with TRBJ2-1; no firm D call. This CDR3 comprises 16 residues. Germline V lookup: CDR1 SGHVS, CDR2 FQNEAQ. The V end lost 5 bases, the J end lost 0 bases, and 14 bases lay between the germline ends. In DNA, the CDR3 is TGTGCCAGCAGCCTCACCGCGACGAGCTCCTACAATGAGCAGTTCTTC. Its translation: CASSLTATSSYNEQFF.

The sample holds a few counts of this clonotype. The rearrangement links TRBV30 to TRBJ2-7; TRBD1 might be the D (6 bases). CDR3 length: 13 amino acids. CDR1 and CDR2 from the germline V gene are GTSNPN and SVGIG (reference sequence). Deletions cut 3 bases from V and 7 bases from J, with 16 bases between. This CDR3 is CAWRQGRSGEQYF. DNA for the CDR3: TGTGCCTGGAGACAGGGTCGGTCGGGTGAGCAGTACTTC.

This clonotype was observed many times. The J gene is TRBJ1-2, the V gene TRBV11-2, with 7 nucleotides matching TRBD1. The germline V gene has CDR1 SGHAT and CDR2 FQNNGV. The CDR3 spans 13 residues. V gave up 0 bases and J gave up 14 bases; unmatched junction bases: 9. CDR3 loop: CASSLELGGTVTF. CDR3 DNA: TGTGCCAGCAGCTTAGAACTGGGCGGGACAGTAACCTTC.

This clonotype was seen repeatedly, ten times or more. The rearrangement uses TRBV10-3 and TRBJ2-7, with D possibly TRBD1 on 5 matching bases. The CDR3 has 12 amino acids. V gave up 4 bases and J gave up 3 bases, with 7 bases separating them. Germline V gene lookup returns CDR1 ENHRY and CDR2 SYGVKD. The CDR3 DNA is TGTGCCATCAGTGGTGACAGCTACGAGCAGTACTTC. The encoded protein is CAISGDSYEQYF.

The table lists this clonotype with many counts. The chain links TRBV11-2 to TRBJ2-2; D not certain. Germline V gene data show CDR1 as SGHAT and CDR2 as FQNNGV. This CDR3 contains 13 residues. V was shortened by 1 base and J by 6 bases, with 6 bases between the two germline ends. This CDR3 reads CASSLGSAGELFF. The CDR3 DNA follows: TGTGCCAGCAGCTTAGGAAGTGCCGGGGAGCTGTTTTTT.

The chain joins TRBV4-1 to TRBJ1-4; D is unresolved. The V gene lost 3 bases and the J gene lost 3 bases, with 14 bases spanning the gap. The CDR3 length is 16 residues. Germline CDR1 MGHRA, CDR2 YSYEKL. The CDR3 nucleotides are TGCGCCAGCAGCCAGGGGTTGAGGCAGCCTAATGAAAAACTGTTTTTT. Translating gives CASSQGLRQPNEKLFF.

This chain joins TRBV10-3 and TRBJ1-6; D remains ambiguous. This CDR3 is 13 amino acids long. The germline V gene encodes CDR1 ENHRY and CDR2 SYGVKD. With 4 bases removed from V and 3 bases from J, the gap between germline ends came to 4 bases. CDR3 sequence reads: CAISADYNSPLHF. The CDR3 DNA is TGTGCCATCAGTGCAGACTATAATTCACCCCTCCACTTT.

This chain joins TRBV10-3 and TRBJ2-1, with 8 bases identical to TRBD2. CDR3 length equals 16 residues. Germline CDR1 and CDR2: ENHRY and SYGVKD. Trimming cost V 6 bases and J 6 bases; bases outside gene matches: 13. The CDR3 coding sequence is TGTGCCATCAGCCAACCCCCGGGACTAGATCTCAATGAGCAGTTCTTC. It is translated as CAISQPPGLDLNEQFF.

This clonotype was seen repeatedly, ten times or more. The chain carries TRBV10-2 and TRBJ2-7, with a tentative D call TRBD2 (7 bases). Germline V gene sequence: CDR1 WSHSY, CDR2 SAAADI. This CDR3 region has 15 residues. V was trimmed by 9 bases and J by 6 bases, leaving 24 bases between them. The CDR3: CASRREGVPNGEQYF. The CDR3 region has the DNA TGCGCCAGTAGAAGGGAGGGGGTTCCAAACGGCGAGCAGTACTTC.

This clonotype was recorded at least ten times. The chain recombines TRBV7-9 with TRBJ2-3; D possibly corresponds to TRBD1 (6 bases). Germline V gene data show CDR1 as SEHNR and CDR2 as FQNEAQ (reference sequence). The CDR3 length is 13 residues. Trimming stripped 5 bases from V and 12 bases from J, with 18 bases between. The CDR3 loop reads CASSSQEGTTQYF. CDR3 nucleotides: TGTGCCAGCAGCAGCCAGGAAGGGACAACCCAGTATTTT.

This clonotype was detected many times. This rearrangement joins TRBV5-1 to TRBJ2-2; 7 bases align to TRBD1. V dropped 1 base and J dropped 4; count of bases not matched to a gene: 7. The CDR3 runs to 16 residues. Germline-derived CDR1 and CDR2 are SGHRS and YFSETQ. The CDR3 is CASSLFLRGSTGELFF. In nucleotides, the CDR3 is TGCGCCAGCAGCTTGTTTCTCAGGGGGTCCACCGGGGAGCTGTTTTTT. Filled out from reference TRBV5-1 and TRBJ2-2, the complete variable domain reads KAGVTQTPRYLIKTRGQQVTLSCSPISGHRSVSWYQQTPGQGLQFLFEYFSETQRNKGNFPGRFSGRQFSNSRSEMNVSTLELGDSALYLCASSLFLRGSTGELFFGEGSRLTVL.

This chain uses TRBV27 with TRBJ2-3; D not resolved. The CDR3 sequence is 14 residues long. Per the germline V gene, CDR1 is MNHEY and CDR2 is SMNVEV (reference sequence). Deletions cut 0 bases from V and 6 bases from J, with 10 bases between. CDR3 nucleotides: TGTGCCAGCAGTTTATCTCAGGCATCTGATACGCAGTATTTT. It is translated as CASSLSQASDTQYF.

This clonotype was observed a handful of times. The J gene is TRBJ2-3, the V gene TRBV7-9; D is perhaps TRBD2 (6 bases). This CDR3 has 15 amino acids. Trimming stripped 5 bases from V and 2 bases from J, with 14 bases between. Germline-derived CDR1 and CDR2 are SEHNR and FQNEAQ (reference sequence). The CDR3 DNA follows: TGTGCCAGCAGCGTCCGCGGGGTGGTCACAGATACGCAGTATTTT. Translation: CASSVRGVVTDTQYF. Full variable domain (missing parts from reference TRBV7-9 and TRBJ2-3): DTGVSQNPRHKITKRGQNVTFRCDPISEHNRLYWYRQTLGQGPEFLTYFQNEAQLEKSRLLSDRFSAERPKGSFSTLEIQRTEQGDSAMYLCASSVRGVVTDTQYFGPGTRLTVL.

V and J are TRBV7-2 and TRBJ1-3, with D possibly matching TRBD1 (5 bases). This CDR3 contains 17 residues. Germline V lookup: CDR1 SGHTA, CDR2 FQGNSA. The ends were cut back, 0 bases at V and 2 bases at J, with 14 bases in the middle. The CDR3 spells CASSLAQIGATGNTIYF. In DNA, the CDR3 is TGTGCCAGCAGCTTAGCGCAGATAGGGGCGACTGGAAACACCATATATTTT.

The chain employs TRBV6-4 and TRBJ2-3; D is undetermined. Deletions cut 0 bases from V and 1 base from J, with 8 bases between. Germline V gene sequence: CDR1 MRHNA, CDR2 SNTAGT. The CDR3 is 15 residues long. The CDR3 bases are TGTGCCAGCAGTGACTCCGGGTCCGGCACAGATACGCAGTATTTT. As protein: CASSDSGSGTDTQYF.

V gene TRBV7-9 combines with J gene TRBJ2-2, with D maybe TRBD1 (5 bases). Germline lookup yields CDR1 SEHNR and CDR2 FQNEAQ (reference sequence). The CDR3 is 16 residues long. The V gene lost 5 bases and the J gene lost 0 bases, with 13 bases spanning the gap. This CDR3 reads CASSRQGASNTGELFF. CDR3 DNA: TGTGCCAGCAGCCGACAAGGGGCCTCGAACACCGGGGAGCTGTTTTTT.

This clonotype was seen at least ten times. The chain carries TRBV10-3 and TRBJ1-2; no firm D call. Germline V gene sequence: CDR1 ENHRY, CDR2 SYGVKD. The length of the CDR3 is 13 residues. Trimming shortened V by 0 bases and J by 3 bases, and 5 bases separated the two germline ends. The CDR3 is CAISESTDYGYTF. The CDR3 region has the DNA TGTGCCATCAGTGAGTCAACTGACTATGGCTACACCTTC.

J is TRBJ2-1 and V is TRBV15; 10 positions match TRBD2. The CDR3 totals 18 residues. V was clipped by 1 base and J by 5 bases; unmatched bases: 11. Germline V gives CDR1 LNHNV, CDR2 YYDKDF (reference sequence). CDR3 in DNA: TGTGCCACCAGCAGAGGGTGGGCTAGCGGGAGAGTCAACAATGAGCAGTTCTTC. Translation: CATSRGWASGRVNNEQFF.

The genes are TRBV29-1 and TRBJ1-4; D is undetermined. Germline V CDR1 and CDR2: SQVTM, ANQGSEA. Trimming took 4 bases from V and 8 from J, leaving 14 bases between them. The CDR3 runs to 13 residues. The CDR3 region is CSVALGEEEKLFF. CDR3 DNA sequence: TGCAGCGTTGCTCTTGGGGAGGAGGAAAAACTGTTTTTT.

The chain couples TRBV10-3 to TRBJ2-2; D possibly corresponds to TRBD2 (6 bases). V dropped 6 bases and J dropped 1 base, with 9 bases sitting between them. This CDR3 comprises 14 residues. The germline V gene encodes CDR1 ENHRY and CDR2 SYGVKD. The CDR3: CAISRDLNTGELFF. CDR3 DNA sequence: TGTGCCATCAGCCGGGACTTGAACACCGGGGAGCTGTTTTTT.